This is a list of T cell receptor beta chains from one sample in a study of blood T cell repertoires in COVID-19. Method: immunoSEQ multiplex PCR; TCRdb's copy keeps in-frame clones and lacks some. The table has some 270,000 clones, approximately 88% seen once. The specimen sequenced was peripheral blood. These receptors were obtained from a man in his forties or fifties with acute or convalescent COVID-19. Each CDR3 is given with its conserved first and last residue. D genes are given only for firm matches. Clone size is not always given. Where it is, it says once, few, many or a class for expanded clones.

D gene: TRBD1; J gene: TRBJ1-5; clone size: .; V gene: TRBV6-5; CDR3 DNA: TGTGCCAGCAGGACGACAGGGGATCATCAGCCCCAGCATTTT; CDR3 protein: CASRTTGDHQPQHF
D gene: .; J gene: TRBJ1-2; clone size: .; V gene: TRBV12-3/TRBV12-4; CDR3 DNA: TGTGCCAGCAGTTTAAATCTAGCACGGGGCTACACCTTC; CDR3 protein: CASSLNLARGYTF
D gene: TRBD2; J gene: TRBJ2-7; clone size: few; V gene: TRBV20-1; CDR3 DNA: TGCAGTGCTAGTGGGACTAGCGCGGCTTACGAGCAGTACTTC; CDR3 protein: CSASGTSAAYEQYF
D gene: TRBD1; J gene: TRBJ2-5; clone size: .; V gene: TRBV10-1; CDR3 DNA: TGCGCCAGCAGTGACCCGAGGGACAGGGCAGAGACCCAGTACTTC; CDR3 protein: CASSDPRDRAETQYF
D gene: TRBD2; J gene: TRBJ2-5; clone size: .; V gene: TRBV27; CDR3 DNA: TGTGCCAGCAGTTTCACTAGCGGGGGTCGCCCAACCCAAGAGACCCAGTACTTC; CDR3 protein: CASSFTSGGRPTQETQYF
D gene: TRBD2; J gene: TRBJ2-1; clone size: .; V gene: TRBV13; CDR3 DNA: TGTGCCAGCAGCCCGCTAGCGGGGGTGGCGAATGAGCAGTTCTTC; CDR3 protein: CASSPLAGVANEQFF
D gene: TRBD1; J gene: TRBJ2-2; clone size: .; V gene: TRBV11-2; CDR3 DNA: TGTGCCAGCAGCTTGGAGACAGGGGGCACCGGGGAGCTGTTTTTT; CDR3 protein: CASSLETGGTGELFF
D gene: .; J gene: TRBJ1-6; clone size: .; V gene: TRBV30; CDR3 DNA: TGTGCCTGGGTGTTATCTGGGGGCTCGAGGAATTCACCCCTCCACTTT; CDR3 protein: CAWVLSGGSRNSPLHF
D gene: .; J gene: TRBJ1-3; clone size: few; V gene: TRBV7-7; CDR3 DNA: TGTGCTAGCAGCGATTCTCGGGGGGACACCATATATTTT; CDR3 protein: CASSDSRGDTIYF
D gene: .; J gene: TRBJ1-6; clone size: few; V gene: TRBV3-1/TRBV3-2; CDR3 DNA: TGTGCCAGCAGCCAAGATGGGGGGAGCTCCTATAATTCACCCCTCCACTTT; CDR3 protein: CASSQDGGSSYNSPLHF
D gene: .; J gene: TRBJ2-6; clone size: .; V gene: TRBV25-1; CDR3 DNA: TGTGCCAGCAGAATCGAGGGATCTGGGGCCAACGTCCTGACTTTC; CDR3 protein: CASRIEGSGANVLTF
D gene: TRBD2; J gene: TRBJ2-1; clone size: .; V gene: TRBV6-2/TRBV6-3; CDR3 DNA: TGTGCCAGCAGTTTAGCGGGGGGGGTCAATGAGCAGTTCTTC; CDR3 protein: CASSLAGGVNEQFF
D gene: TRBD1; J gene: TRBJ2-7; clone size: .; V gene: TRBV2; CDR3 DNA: TGTGCCAGCAGACTACAGGGGGTATCCTACGAGCAGTACTTC; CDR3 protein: CASRLQGVSYEQYF
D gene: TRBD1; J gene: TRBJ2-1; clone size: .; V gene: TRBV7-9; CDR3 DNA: TGTGCCAGCAGCCCCAGGACAGGGACAGCGGTCGATGAGCAGTTCTTC; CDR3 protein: CASSPRTGTAVDEQFF
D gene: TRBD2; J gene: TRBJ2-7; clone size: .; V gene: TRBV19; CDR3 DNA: TGTGCCAGTAGTTTTAGCGGGGAGAGATACGAGCAGTACTTC; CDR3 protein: CASSFSGERYEQYF
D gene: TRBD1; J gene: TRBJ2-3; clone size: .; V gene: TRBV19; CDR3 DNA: TGTGCCAGCCAGACAGGGGGAACAACAGATACGCAGTATTTT; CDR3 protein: CASQTGGTTDTQYF
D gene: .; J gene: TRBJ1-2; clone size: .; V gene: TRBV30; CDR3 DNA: TGTGCCTGGAGTGTACTGAAGGAGTACGGCTACACCTTC; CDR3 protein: CAWSVLKEYGYTF
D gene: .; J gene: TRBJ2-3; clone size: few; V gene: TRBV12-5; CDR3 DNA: TGTGCTAGTGGTTTCGGCGGTTCTAGCACAGATACGCAGTATTTT; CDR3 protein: CASGFGGSSTDTQYF
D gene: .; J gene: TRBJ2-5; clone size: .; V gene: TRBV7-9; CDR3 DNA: TGTGCCAGCAGCCCTACCCTGTACCAAGAGACCCAGTACTTC; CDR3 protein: CASSPTLYQETQYF
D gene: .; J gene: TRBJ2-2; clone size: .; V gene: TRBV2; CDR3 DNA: TGTGCCAGCAGTAGGGACTCCGCGAACACCGGGGAGCTGTTTTTT; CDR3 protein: CASSRDSANTGELFF
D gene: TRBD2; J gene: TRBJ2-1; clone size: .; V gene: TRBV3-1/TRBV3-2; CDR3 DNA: TGTGCCAGCAGCCCGTCTAGCGGGGGTTACAATGAGCAGTTCTTC; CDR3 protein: CASSPSSGGYNEQFF
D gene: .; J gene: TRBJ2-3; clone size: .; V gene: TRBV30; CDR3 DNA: TGTGCCTGGAGTGTAGGGACACAGGGCACAGATACGCAGTATTTT; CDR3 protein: CAWSVGTQGTDTQYF
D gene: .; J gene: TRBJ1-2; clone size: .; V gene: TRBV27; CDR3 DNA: TGTGCCAGCAGTCCGAGACAGGTTCCATTCTTATACTATGGCTACACCTTC; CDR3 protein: CASSPRQVPFLYYGYTF
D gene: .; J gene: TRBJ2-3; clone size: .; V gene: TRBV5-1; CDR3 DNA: TGCGCCAGCAGCTTGGCCAGACAGCACACAGATACGCAGTATTTT; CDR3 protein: CASSLARQHTDTQYF
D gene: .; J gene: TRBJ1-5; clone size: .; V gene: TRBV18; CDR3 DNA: TGTGCCAGCTCACCCGGGTTGGGGCTGAGCAATCAGCCCCAGCATTTT; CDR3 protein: CASSPGLGLSNQPQHF
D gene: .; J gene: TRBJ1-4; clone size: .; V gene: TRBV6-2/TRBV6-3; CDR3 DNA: TGTGCCAGCAGTTACTCTTACAGAGCAACTAATGAAAAACTGTTTTTT; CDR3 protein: CASSYSYRATNEKLFF
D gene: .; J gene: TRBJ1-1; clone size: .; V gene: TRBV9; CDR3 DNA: TGTGCCAGCAGCGCCGGAGGTACTGAAGCTTTCTTT; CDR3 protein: CASSAGGTEAFF
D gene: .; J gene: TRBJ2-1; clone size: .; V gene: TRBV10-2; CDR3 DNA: TGCGCCAGCAGTGTGGCTGACAATGAGCAGTTCTTC; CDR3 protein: CASSVADNEQFF
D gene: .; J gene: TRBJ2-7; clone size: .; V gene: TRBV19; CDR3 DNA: TGTGCCAGTACCCCCGGGACACCTTCCTACGAGCAGTACTTC; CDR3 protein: CASTPGTPSYEQYF
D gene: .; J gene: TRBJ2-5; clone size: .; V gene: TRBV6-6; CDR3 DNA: TGTGCCAGCAGTTGGGCCCCCCCTGAGGAGACCCAGTACTTC; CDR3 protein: CASSWAPPEETQYF
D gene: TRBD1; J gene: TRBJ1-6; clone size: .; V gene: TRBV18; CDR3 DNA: TGTGCCAGCTCACCAGGGCAGGGGGCGAGTTCACCCCTCCACTTT; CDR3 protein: CASSPGQGASSPLHF
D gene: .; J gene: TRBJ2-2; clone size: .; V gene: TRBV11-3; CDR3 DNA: TGTGCCAGCAGCTTAGGGGGGGCCGGGGAGCTGTTTTTT; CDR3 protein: CASSLGGAGELFF
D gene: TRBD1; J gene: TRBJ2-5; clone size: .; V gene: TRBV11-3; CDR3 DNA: TGTGCCAGCGGACAGGGGGTAAAGGAGACCCAGTACTTC; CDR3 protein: CASGQGVKETQYF
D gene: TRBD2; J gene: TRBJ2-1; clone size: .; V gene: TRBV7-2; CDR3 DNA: TGTGCCAGCAGCTTCATCCGAGCGGGGGGGAATGGAGAGCAGTTCTTC; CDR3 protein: CASSFIRAGGNGEQFF
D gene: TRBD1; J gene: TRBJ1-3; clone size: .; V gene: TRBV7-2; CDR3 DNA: TGTGCCAGCAGCTTAGCCCTACCGGGACAGGGAAACACCATATATTTT; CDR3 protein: CASSLALPGQGNTIYF
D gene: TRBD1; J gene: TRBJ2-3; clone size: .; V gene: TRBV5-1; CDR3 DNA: TGCGCCAGCAGCCCGGGACAGGCGAGCACAGATACGCAGTATTTT; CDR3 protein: CASSPGQASTDTQYF
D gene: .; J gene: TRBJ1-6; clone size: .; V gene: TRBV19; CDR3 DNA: TGTGCCAGTAGTATAGAGGGCAGAATTTCTTCACCCCTCCACTTT; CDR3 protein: CASSIEGRISSPLHF
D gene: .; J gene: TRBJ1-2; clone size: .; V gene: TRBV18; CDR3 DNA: TGTGCCAGCTCACCTAACACAGGGCTCGGCTACACCTTC; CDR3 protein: CASSPNTGLGYTF
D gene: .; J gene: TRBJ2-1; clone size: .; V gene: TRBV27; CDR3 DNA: TGTGCCAGCAGTTTAGGCCGCGGGTCCCCGCAGTTCTTC; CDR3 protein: CASSLGRGSPQFF
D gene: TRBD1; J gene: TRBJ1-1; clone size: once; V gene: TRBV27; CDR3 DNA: TGTGCCAGCGCGGACAGGGACCTGAACACTGAAGCTTTCTTT; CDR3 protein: CASADRDLNTEAFF
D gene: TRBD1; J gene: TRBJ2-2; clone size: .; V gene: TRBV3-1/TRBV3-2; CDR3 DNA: TGTGCCAGCAGCCCCCACAGGGGCGGTGGCCTGTTTTTT; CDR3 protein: CASSPHRGGGLFF
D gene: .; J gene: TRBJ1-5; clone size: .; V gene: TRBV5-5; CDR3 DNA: TGTGCCAGCAGCTTGGCCGGCCCCCTCGGCGGCTATAGCAATCAGCCCCAGCATTTT; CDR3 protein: CASSLAGPLGGYSNQPQHF
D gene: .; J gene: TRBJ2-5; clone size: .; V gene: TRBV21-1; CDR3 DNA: TGTGCCAGCAGCGCACAAACCGGGGTTAATCCGGGCGGGGAGACCCAGTACTTC; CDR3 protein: CASSAQTGVNPGGETQYF
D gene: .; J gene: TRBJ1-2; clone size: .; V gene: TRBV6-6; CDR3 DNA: TGTGCCAGCCGATCCCAGGGGCCGGGACAATATGGCTACACCTTC; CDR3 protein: CASRSQGPGQYGYTF
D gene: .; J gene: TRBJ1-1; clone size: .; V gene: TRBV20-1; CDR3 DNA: TGCAGTGCTAGTCCCAGTGGGAACACTGAAGCTTTCTTT; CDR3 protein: CSASPSGNTEAFF
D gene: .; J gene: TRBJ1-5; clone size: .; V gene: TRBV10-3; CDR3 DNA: TGTGCCACCAACGGGTACAATCAGCCCCAGCATTTT; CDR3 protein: CATNGYNQPQHF